This T cell receptor (beta chain) is drawn from a study of T-cell memory formation after mild COVID-19. Each CDR3 protein is one row after TCRdb ran MiXCR on the 5' RACE reads. The sample has about 250,000 distinct CDR3 sequences, roughly 15% seen once. Germline trimming cut 7 bases from V and 10 bases from J; bases unmatched to any gene: 17. This CDR3 spans 15 amino acids. CDR1 SNHLY and CDR2 FYNNEI come from the germline V gene. This sequence was found in an adult woman who had mild COVID-19 (a few samples of this study predate the infection). Cell type and time point are not known. The sequenced material came from PBMCs or a T cell subset sorted from them (not recorded which). This chain connects TRBV2 to TRBJ2-5, with TRBD2 matching 8 bases. This chain's CDR3 is CASKVGGTTREGQYF. The CDR3 DNA is TGTGCCAGCAAAGTCGGCGGGACGACCCGGGAGGGCCAGTACTTC.